Below, 2 T cell receptor beta chains from the same sample are listed, as sequenced in a study of shared clonotypes between healthy human individuals. Data came from immunoSEQ multiplex PCR; TCRdb stores just in-frame clones and leaves some out. The profile shows 950,000 to 1,100,000 clones, approximately 70% of them singletons. Material for sequencing was memory CD4+ T cells sorted from blood. Subset: CD45RA-negative fraction. The source of these receptors is a man younger than 30 in good health.

The chain links TRBV9 to TRBJ2-2; the D gene is possibly TRBD1 (6 bases). Per germline, CDR1 SGDLS and CDR2 YYNGEE. V dropped 4 bases and J dropped 6 bases, with 19 bases sitting between them. The CDR3 is made up of 16 amino acids. The CDR3: CASSPRGVGRPGELFF. For the CDR3, the DNA is TGTGCCAGCAGCCCCAGGGGAGTTGGTCGGCCCGGGGAGCTGTTTTTT. The whole variable domain, remainder taken from reference TRBV9 and TRBJ2-2, is DSGVTQTPKHLITATGQRVTLRCSPRSGDLSVYWYQQSLDQGLQFLIQYYNGEERAKGNILERFSAQQFPDLHSELNLSSLELGDSALYFCASSPRGVGRPGELFFGEGSRLTVL.

This clone was seen a handful of times. V and J are TRBV9 and TRBJ2-6; maybe TRBD2 (5 bases). The V gene lost 1 base and the J gene lost 3 bases, with 11 bases spanning the gap. The length of the CDR3 is 16 residues. CDR1 SGDLS and CDR2 YYNGEE come from the germline V gene. Here the CDR3 DNA reads TGTGCCAGCAGCGTAAGCGGCGACCTTGGGGCCAACGTCCTGACTTTC. Residues: CASSVSGDLGANVLTF. Combining the CDR3 with reference TRBV9 and TRBJ2-6 gives the whole variable domain DSGVTQTPKHLITATGQRVTLRCSPRSGDLSVYWYQQSLDQGLQFLIQYYNGEERAKGNILERFSAQQFPDLHSELNLSSLELGDSALYFCASSVSGDLGANVLTFGAGSRLTVL.